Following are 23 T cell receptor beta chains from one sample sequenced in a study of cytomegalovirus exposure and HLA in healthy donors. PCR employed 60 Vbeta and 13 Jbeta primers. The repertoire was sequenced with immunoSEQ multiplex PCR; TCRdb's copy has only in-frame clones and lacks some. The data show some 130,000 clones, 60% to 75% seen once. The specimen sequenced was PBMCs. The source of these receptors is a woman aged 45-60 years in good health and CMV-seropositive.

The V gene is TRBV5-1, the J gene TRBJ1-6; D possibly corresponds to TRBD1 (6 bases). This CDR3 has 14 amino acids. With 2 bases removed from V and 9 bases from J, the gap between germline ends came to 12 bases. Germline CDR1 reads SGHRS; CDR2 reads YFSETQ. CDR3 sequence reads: CASSLGGEGSPLHF. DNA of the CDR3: TGCGCCAGCAGCTTAGGGGGGGAGGGTTCACCCCTCCACTTT.

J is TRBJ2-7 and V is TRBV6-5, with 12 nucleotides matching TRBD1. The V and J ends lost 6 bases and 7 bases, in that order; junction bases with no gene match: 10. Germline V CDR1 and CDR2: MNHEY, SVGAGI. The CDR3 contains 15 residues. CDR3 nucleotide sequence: TGTGCCAGCAGCCCCGGGACAGGGGGCTCTAGAGAGCAGTACTTC. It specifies CASSPGTGGSREQYF.

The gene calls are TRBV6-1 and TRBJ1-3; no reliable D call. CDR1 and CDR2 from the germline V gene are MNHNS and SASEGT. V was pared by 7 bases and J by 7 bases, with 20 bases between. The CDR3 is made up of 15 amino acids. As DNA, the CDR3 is TGTGCCAGCACGGCAGTCGGGTTCGAGTGGAACACCATATATTTT. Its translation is CASTAVGFEWNTIYF.

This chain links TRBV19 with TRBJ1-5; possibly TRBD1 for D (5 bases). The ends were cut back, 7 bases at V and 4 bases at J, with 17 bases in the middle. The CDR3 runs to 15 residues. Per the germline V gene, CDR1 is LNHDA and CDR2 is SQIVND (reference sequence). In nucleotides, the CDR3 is TGTGCCAGTAAGATCGGGACTGCCCCAAATCAGCCCCAGCATTTT. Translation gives CASKIGTAPNQPQHF.

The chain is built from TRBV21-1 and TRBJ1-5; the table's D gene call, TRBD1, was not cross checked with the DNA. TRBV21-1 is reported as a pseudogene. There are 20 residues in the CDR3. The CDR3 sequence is CASSPSGPPGQEFPNQPQHF. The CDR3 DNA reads TGTGCCAGCAGCCCCTCCGGCCCCCCGGGACAGGAATTCCCGAATCAGCCCCAGCATTTT.

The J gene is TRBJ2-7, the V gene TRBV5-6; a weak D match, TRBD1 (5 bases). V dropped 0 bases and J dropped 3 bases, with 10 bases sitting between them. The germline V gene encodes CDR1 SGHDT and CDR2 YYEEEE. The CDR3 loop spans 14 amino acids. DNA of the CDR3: TGTGCCAGCAGCTTGGGCAGGGCGGTCTACGAGCAGTACTTC. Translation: CASSLGRAVYEQYF.

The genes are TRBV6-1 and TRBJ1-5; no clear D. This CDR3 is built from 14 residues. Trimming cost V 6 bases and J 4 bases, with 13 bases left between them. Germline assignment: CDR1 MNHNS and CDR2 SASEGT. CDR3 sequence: CASRGSTGNQPQHF. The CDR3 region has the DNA TGTGCCAGCAGAGGATCTACGGGGAATCAGCCCCAGCATTTT.

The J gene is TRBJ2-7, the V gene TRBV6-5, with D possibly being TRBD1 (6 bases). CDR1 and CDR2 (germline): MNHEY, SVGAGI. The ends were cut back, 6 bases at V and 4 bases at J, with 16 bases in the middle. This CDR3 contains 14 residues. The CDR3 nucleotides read TGTGCCAGCAGACCAAACAGGGTCTCTTACGAGCAGTACTTC. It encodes CASRPNRVSYEQYF.

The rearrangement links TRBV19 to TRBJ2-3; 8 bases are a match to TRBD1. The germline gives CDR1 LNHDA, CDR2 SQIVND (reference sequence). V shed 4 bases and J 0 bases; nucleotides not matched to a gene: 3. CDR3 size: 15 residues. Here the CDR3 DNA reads TGTGCCAGTAGTAGGACAGGGATAAGCACAGATACGCAGTATTTT. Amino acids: CASSRTGISTDTQYF.

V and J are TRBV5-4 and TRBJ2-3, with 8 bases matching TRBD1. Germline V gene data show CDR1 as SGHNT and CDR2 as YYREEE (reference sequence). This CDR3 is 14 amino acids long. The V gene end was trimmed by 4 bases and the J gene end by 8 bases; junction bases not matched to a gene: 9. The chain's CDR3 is CASSPGQGEGTQYF. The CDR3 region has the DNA TGTGCCAGCAGCCCCGGACAGGGCGAGGGTACGCAGTATTTT.

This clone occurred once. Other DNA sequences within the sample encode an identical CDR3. The CDR3 DNA sequence: TGTGCCAGCAGTAAAGAGGGGGCTAACTATGGCTACACCTTC. Translation: CASSKEGANYGYTF. The chain uses TRBV2 and TRBJ1-2; a weak D match, TRBD1 (6 bases). Between the trimmed V and J ends, which lost 5 bases and 0 bases, there was a span of 10 bases. This CDR3 comprises 14 residues. Germline V CDR1 and CDR2: SNHLY, FYNNEI.

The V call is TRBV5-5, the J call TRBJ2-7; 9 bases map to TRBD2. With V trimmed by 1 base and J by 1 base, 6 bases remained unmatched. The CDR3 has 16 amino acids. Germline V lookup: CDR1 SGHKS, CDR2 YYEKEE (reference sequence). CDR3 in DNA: TGTGCCAGCAGCTTGCGGAGCGGGGGGCCATCCTACGAGCAGTACTTC. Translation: CASSLRSGGPSYEQYF. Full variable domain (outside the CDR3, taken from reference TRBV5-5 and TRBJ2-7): DAGVTQSPTHLIKTRGQQVTLRCSPISGHKSVSWYQQVLGQGPQFIFQYYEKEERGRGNFPDRFSARQFPNYSSELNVNALLLGDSALYLCASSLRSGGPSYEQYFGPGTRLTVT.

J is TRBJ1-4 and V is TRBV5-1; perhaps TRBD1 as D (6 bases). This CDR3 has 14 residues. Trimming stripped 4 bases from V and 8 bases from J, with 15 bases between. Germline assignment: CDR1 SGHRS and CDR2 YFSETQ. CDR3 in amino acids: CASSRQVPQEKLFF. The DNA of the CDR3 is TGCGCCAGCAGCCGACAGGTCCCTCAAGAAAAACTGTTTTTT. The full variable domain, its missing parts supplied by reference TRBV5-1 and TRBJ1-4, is KAGVTQTPRYLIKTRGQQVTLSCSPISGHRSVSWYQQTPGQGLQFLFEYFSETQRNKGNFPGRFSGRQFSNSRSEMNVSTLELGDSALYLCASSRQVPQEKLFFGSGTQLSVL.

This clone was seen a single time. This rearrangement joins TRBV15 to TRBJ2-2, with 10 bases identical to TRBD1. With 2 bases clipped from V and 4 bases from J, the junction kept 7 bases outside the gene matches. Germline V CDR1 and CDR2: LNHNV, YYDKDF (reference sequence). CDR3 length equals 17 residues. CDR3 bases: TGTGCCACCAGCAGACCCGGGACAGGGGCTGTCACCGGGGAGCTGTTTTTT. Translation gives CATSRPGTGAVTGELFF.

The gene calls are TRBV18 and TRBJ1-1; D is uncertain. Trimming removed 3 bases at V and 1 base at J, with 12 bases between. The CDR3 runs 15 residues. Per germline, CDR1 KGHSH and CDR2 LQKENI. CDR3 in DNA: TGTGCCAGCTCACCTAGAGAGGGCCCGAACACTGAAGCTTTCTTT. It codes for CASSPREGPNTEAFF.

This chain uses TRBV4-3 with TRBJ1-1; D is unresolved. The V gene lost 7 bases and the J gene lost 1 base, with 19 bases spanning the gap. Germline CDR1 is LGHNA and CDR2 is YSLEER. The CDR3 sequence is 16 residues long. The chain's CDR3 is CASKSSVGRENTEAFF. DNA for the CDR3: TGCGCCAGCAAATCGTCCGTGGGCCGAGAGAACACTGAAGCTTTCTTT.

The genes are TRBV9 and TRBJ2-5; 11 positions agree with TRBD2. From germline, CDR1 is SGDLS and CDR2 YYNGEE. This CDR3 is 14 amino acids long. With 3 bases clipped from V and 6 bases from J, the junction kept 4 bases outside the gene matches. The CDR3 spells CASSGLAGLKTQYF. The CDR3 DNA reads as TGTGCCAGCAGCGGACTAGCGGGGCTTAAGACCCAGTACTTC.

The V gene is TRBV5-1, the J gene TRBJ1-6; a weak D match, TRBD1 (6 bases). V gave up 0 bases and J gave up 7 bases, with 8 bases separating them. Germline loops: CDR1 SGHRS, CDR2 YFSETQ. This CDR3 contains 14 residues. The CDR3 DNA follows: TGCGCCAGCAGCTTGGGACAGGCGAATTCACCCCTCCACTTT. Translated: CASSLGQANSPLHF.

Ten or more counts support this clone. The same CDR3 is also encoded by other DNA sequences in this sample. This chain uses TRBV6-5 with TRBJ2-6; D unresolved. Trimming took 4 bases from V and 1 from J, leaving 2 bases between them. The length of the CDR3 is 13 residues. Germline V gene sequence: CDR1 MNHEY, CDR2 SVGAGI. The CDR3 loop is CASSSSGANVLTF. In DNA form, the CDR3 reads TGTGCCAGCAGTTCTTCTGGGGCCAACGTCCTGACTTTC.

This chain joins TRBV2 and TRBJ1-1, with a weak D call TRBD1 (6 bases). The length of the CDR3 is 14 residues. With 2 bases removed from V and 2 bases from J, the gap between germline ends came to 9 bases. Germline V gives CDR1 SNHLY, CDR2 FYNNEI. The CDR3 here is CASSEIGTNTEAFF. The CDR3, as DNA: TGTGCCAGCAGTGAAATCGGGACAAACACTGAAGCTTTCTTT.

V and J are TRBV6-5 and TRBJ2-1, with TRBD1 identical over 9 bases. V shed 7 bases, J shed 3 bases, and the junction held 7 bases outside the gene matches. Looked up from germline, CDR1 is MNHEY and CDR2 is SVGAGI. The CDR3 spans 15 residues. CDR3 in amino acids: CASTATGGHYNEQFF. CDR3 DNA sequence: TGTGCCAGCACCGCAACAGGGGGCCACTACAATGAGCAGTTCTTC.

CDR3 nucleotides: TGTGCCAGCAGTGAATTCAAAGCGGGGGGGCCCGAGCAGTACTTC. Its translation is CASSEFKAGGPEQYF. V gene TRBV25-1 combines with J gene TRBJ2-7; TRBD2 matches 10 bases. This CDR3 comprises 15 residues. Unmatched junction bases numbered 6, after V lost 1 base and J lost 6 bases. The germline V gene has CDR1 MGHDK and CDR2 SYGVNS.

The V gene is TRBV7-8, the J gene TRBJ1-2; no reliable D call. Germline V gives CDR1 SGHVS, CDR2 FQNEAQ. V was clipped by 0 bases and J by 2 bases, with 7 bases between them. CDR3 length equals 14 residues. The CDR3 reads CASSLAGGNYGYTF. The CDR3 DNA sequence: TGTGCCAGCAGCTTAGCGGGAGGGAACTATGGCTACACCTTC.